The clone carrying this T cell receptor beta chain has only a few counts. This CDR3 has 14 residues. Germline-derived CDR1 and CDR2 are LNHNV and YYDKDF (reference sequence). The V end lost 6 bases, the J end lost 1 base, and 12 bases lay between the germline ends. Execution of the assay was at deep level. Over several immunoSEQ plates, each subset's genomic DNA was distributed in even portions. In the sorted-subset replicate PCRs, 150 to 200 ng DNA, roughly 29,000 T cell genomes, was used. The method was immunoSEQ multiplex PCR; TCRdb's version includes in-frame clones alone and lacks a portion of them. The sample includes roughly 1,100,000 clones, about 80% seen only once; the top ten take about 1.4%. This entry belongs to a study of shared clonotypes between healthy human individuals.

The chain has TRBV15 and TRBJ1-1; the D is unclear. Sample: memory CD4+ T cells sorted from blood. Regarding subset: CD45RA-negative fraction. The TCR comes from a man aged 18-30 years in good health. CDR3 amino acids: CATSEFSGNTEAFF. DNA of the CDR3: TGTGCCACCAGTGAGTTTTCGGGGAACACTGAAGCTTTCTTT.